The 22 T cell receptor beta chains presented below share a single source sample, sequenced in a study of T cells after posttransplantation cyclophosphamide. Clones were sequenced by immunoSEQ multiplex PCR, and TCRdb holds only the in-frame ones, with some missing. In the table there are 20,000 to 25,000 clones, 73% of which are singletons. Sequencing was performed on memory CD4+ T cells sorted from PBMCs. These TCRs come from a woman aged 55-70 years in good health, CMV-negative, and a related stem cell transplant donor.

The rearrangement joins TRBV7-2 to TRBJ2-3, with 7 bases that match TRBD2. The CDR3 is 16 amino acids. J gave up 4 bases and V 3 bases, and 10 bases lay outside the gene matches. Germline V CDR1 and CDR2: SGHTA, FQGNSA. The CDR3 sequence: CASSFTSEKRADTQYF. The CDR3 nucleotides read TGTGCCAGCAGCTTCACTAGCGAGAAGAGGGCAGATACGCAGTATTTT.

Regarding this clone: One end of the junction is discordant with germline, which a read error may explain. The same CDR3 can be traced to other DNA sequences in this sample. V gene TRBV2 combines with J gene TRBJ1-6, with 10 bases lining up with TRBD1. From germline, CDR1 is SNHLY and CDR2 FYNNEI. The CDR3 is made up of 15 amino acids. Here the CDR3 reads CASTARDRGNSPLHF. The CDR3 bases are TGTGCCAGCACCGCCCGGGACAGGGGAAATTCCCCCCTCCACTTT.

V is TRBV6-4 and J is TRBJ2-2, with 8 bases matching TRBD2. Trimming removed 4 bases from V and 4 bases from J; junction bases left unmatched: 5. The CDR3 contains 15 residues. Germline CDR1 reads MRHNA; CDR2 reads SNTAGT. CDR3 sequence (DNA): TGTGCCAGCAGTGTGCACGGGGGGGCCACCGGGGAGCTGTTTTTT. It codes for CASSVHGGATGELFF.

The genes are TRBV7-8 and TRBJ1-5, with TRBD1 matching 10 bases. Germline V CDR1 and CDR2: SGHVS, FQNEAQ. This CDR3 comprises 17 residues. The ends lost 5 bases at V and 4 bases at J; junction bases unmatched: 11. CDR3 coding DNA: TGTGCCAGCAGCCAGCGGACAGGGGGGACCTTAAATCAGCCCCAGCATTTT. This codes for CASSQRTGGTLNQPQHF.

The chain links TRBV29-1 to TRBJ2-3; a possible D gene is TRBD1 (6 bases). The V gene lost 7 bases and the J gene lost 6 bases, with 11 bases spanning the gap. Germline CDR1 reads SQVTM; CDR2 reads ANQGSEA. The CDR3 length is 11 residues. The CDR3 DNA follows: TGCAGCGAATTAAGGGGGGATACGCAGTATTTT. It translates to CSELRGDTQYF.

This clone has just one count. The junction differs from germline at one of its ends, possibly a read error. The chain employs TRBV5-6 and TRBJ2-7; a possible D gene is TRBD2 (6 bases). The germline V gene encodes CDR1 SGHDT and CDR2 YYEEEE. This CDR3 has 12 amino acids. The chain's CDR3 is CASSRDSYVQYF. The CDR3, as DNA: TGTGCCAGCAGTCGGGACTCCTACGTGCAGTACTTC.

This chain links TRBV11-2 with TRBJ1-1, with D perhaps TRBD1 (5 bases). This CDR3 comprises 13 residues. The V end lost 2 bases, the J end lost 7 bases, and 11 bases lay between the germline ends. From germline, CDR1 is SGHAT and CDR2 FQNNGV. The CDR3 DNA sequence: TGTGCCAGCAGCTTAAAGGGGTCGATTGAAGCTTTCTTT. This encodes CASSLKGSIEAFF.

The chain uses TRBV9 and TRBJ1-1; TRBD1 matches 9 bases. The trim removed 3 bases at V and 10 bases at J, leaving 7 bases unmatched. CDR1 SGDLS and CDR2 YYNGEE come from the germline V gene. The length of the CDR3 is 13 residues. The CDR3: CASSASDRGIAFF. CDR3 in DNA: TGTGCCAGCAGCGCATCAGACAGGGGGATAGCTTTCTTT.

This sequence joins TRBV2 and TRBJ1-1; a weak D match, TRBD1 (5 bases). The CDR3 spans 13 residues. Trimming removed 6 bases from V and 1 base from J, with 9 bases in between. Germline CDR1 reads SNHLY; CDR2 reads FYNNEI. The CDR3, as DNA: TGTGCCAGCAGGCAGACAGCGAACACTGAAGCTTTCTTT. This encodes CASRQTANTEAFF.

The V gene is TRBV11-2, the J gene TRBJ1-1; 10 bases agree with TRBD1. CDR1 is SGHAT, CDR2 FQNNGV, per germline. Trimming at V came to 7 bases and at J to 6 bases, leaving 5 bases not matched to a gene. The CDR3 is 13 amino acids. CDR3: CASTGQGQSEAFF. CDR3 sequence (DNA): TGTGCCAGCACGGGACAGGGGCAATCTGAAGCTTTCTTT.

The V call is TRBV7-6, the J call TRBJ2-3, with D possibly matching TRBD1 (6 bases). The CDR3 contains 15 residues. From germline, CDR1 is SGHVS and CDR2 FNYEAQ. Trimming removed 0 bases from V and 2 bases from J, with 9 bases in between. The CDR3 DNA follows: TGTGCCAGCAGCTTAGCGGGGGCCTCCACAGATACGCAGTATTTT. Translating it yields CASSLAGASTDTQYF.

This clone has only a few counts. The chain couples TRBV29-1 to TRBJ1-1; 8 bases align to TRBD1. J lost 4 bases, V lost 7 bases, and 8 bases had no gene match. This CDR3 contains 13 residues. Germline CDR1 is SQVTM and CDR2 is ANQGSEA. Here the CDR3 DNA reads TGCAGCGGACACAGGGGGGAAGGCACTGAAGCTTTCTTT. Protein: CSGHRGEGTEAFF.

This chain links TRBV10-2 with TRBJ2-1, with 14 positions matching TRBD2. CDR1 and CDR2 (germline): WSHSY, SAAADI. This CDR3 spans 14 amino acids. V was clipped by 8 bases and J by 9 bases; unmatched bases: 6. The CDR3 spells CASSTSGGGSEQFF. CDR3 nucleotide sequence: TGCGCCAGCTCGACTAGCGGGGGGGGGAGTGAGCAGTTCTTC.

CDR3 DNA: TGTGCCATCAGCCCCGACGGACTGCCTAGCGGTGGCTACACCTTC. Its protein is CAISPDGLPSGGYTF. The rearrangement links TRBV10-3 to TRBJ1-2; D call uncertain. The V end lost 6 bases, the J end lost 7 bases, and 21 bases lay between the germline ends. The CDR3 runs to 15 residues. Per germline, CDR1 ENHRY and CDR2 SYGVKD.

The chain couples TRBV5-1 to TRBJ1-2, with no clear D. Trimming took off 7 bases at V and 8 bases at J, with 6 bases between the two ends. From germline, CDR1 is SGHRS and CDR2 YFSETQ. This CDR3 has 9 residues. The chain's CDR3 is CASYRGYTF. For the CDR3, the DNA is TGCGCCAGCTATCGGGGCTACACCTTC.

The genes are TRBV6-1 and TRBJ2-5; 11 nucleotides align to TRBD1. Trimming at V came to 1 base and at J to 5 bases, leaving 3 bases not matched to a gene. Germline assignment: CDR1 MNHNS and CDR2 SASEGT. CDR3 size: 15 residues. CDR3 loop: CASSEVGQGAETQYF. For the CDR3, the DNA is TGTGCCAGCAGTGAAGTAGGACAGGGGGCGGAGACCCAGTACTTC.

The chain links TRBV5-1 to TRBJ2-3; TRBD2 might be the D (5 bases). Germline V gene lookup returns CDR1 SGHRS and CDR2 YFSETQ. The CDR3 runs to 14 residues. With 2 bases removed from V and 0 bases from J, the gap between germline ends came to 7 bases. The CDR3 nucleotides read TGCGCCAGCAGCTTAGCGGAGAGCACAGATACGCAGTATTTT. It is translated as CASSLAESTDTQYF. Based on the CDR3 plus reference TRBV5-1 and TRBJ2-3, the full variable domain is KAGVTQTPRYLIKTRGQQVTLSCSPISGHRSVSWYQQTPGQGLQFLFEYFSETQRNKGNFPGRFSGRQFSNSRSEMNVSTLELGDSALYLCASSLAESTDTQYFGPGTRLTVL.

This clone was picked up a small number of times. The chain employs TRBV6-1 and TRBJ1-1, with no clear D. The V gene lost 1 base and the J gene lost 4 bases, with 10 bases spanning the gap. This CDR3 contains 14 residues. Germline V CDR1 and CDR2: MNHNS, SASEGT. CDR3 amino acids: CASSEVGRGTEAFF. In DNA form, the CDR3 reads TGTGCCAGCAGTGAAGTGGGGAGAGGCACTGAAGCTTTCTTT.

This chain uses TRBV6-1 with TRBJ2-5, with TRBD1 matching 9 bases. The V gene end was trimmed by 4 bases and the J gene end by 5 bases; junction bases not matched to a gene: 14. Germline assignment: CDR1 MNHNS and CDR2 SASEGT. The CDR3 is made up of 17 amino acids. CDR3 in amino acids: CASSATRGQGLDETQYF. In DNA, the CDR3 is TGTGCCAGCAGTGCAACCAGGGGACAGGGATTGGATGAGACCCAGTACTTC.

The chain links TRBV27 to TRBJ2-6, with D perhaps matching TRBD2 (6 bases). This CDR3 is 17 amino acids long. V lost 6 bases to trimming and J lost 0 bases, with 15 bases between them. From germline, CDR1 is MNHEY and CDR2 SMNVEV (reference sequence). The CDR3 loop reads CASRELGTFSGANVLTF. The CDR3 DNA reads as TGTGCCAGCAGAGAACTAGGGACTTTCTCTGGGGCCAACGTCCTGACTTTC.

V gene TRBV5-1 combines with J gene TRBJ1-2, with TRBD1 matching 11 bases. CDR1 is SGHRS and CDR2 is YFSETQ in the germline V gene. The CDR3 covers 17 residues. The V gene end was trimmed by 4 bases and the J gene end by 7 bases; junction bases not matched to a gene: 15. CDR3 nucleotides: TGCGCCAGCAGCCTGCAAGGGACAGGGGGAATATCGGCTGGCTACACCTTC. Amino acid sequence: CASSLQGTGGISAGYTF.

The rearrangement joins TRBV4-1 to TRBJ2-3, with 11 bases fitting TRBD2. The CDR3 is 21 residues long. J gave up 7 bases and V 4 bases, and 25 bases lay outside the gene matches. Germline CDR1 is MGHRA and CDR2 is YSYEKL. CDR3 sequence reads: CASSPLPPDSTSGTGAHTQYF. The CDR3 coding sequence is TGCGCCAGCAGCCCACTACCCCCCGATTCGACTAGCGGGACCGGGGCTCATACGCAGTATTTT.